This T cell receptor (beta chain) appears in the sequencing data of a study of cytomegalovirus exposure and HLA in healthy donors. PCR amplification relied on 60 Vbeta primers (plus 13 Jbeta primers). Profiling relied on immunoSEQ multiplex PCR, and the TCRdb table lists in-frame clones only, not all of them. The sample has over 150,000 clones, 70% to 80% seen once. Trimming removed 1 base from V and 1 base from J, with 10 bases in between. This CDR3 is 16 amino acids long. Germline loops: CDR1 LGHNA, CDR2 YSLEER. The chain is built from TRBV4-3 and TRBJ2-2; D is undetermined. The receptor comes from a woman aged 25 to 39 in good health and CMV-seropositive. The specimen was PBMCs. The DNA for the CDR3 is TGCGCCAGCAGCCAAGCCCGAACAGTGAACACCGGGGAGCTGTTTTTT. This codes for CASSQARTVNTGELFF.